This T cell receptor (beta chain) originates from a study of blood T cell repertoires in COVID-19 (dated by TCRdb to the early 2020s). About the full investigation: The collaborator samples originated in the United States, Italy and Spain and spanned the acute and convalescent phases of COVID-19. The prospective study material was composed of cDNA or gDNA derived from T cells, B-cell-depleted T cells, or PBMCs. Deeply sampled blood TCRbeta repertoires from subjects exposed to, actively infected with, or recovered from COVID-19 were included in the dataset. The repertoires were released in a freely available public database meant as a resource for research on the immune response to SARS-CoV-2. The samples were drawn from two sources: the first 160 participants of the ongoing ImmuneRACE study, and over 950 subjects contributed by 6 global collaborators. A de-identified subject ID, COVID-19 status, age in years and sex were almost always included in the sample metadata. Where available, HLA class I and class II types were taken from metadata supplied by the sample provider and were not determined by assay-based typing.

CDR1 and CDR2 are drawn from the germline V gene: MNHNS, SASEGT. Inclusive of the bounding cysteine and phenylalanine, the CDR3 is 15 residues long. The DNA shown is the 45-base CDR3, in frame from base 1. Cut back by 1 base and 3 bases, the V and J ends lie 13 bases apart. Broad study findings and their caveats: The amount of clinical and demographic metadata varied by source and participant and was provided uncurated.

TCRbeta CDR3 regions were amplified from genomic DNA using the immunoSEQ Assay, a bias-controlled multiplex PCR. The authors' analysis ran thus. The number of nucleated cells in each sample was estimated by amplification of reference gene primers within the assay. To quantify the absolute abundance of each unique TCRbeta CDR3 rearrangement, sequence reads were collapsed and filtered. For each sample, productive Simpson clonality was calculated as the square root of Simpson's diversity index across productive rearrangements. As stored in TCRdb, this immuneACCESS dataset retains in-frame rearrangements with V and J assigned. A fraction of the clones does not appear; measured against another copy, unresolved V genes explain less than half of the discrepancy, and the remainder lacks a known reason. V and J calls and clone size follow that table, whereas D and trimming were derived from the DNA. For this sample the table gives under 55,000 clones, of which approximately 86% were detected only once. Of the sample, about 4.7% is held by the ten largest clones.

With respect to this clone: Its antigen remains unidentified. No base-level quality is on record; no much larger clone is a single base apart.

Whole blood was collected in K2EDTA tubes by collaborating institutions according to the institutions' own protocols. For TCRbeta analysis, collaborators shipped samples as frozen whole blood, isolated PBMCs, or DNA extracted from either of those sample types. Sequencing was done on a sample of peripheral blood. The sequence is built from TRBV6-1 and TRBJ2-7; TRBD2 is perhaps the D gene, given 6 matching bases. This clonotype was sampled from a man between 35 and 55 years old with active COVID-19. At the DNA level, the sequence is TGTGCCAGCAGTGAAGACCCGGGAGCCAGCTACGAGCAGTACTTC. This codes for CASSEDPGASYEQYF.